This T cell receptor (beta chain) was found in a study of cytomegalovirus exposure and HLA in healthy donors. Study-level background: Within an early data release were about 90 million unique TCRs drawn from HLA-typed donors.

13 Jbeta primers and 60 Vbeta primers were used for the PCR. In the original workflow: Unique TCR beta chains totaled about 78 million in a later count, with around 11 million of them shared. The table came from immunoSEQ multiplex PCR; TCRdb's copy has only in-frame clones and leaves some out. V, J and clone size derive from that table, while D and trimming were established from the DNA sequence. The table shows roughly 110,000 clones, with 70% to 80% occurring only once. In germline, CDR1 is SGHTA, CDR2 FQGNSA. This CDR3 is 13 amino acids long. The V gene lost 5 bases and the J gene lost 3 bases, with 11 bases spanning the gap. As regards this clone: What it recognizes is unknown.

Overall study findings and caveats: Presence/absence analyses assumed roughly uniform sequencing depth across donors.

The J gene is TRBJ2-7, the V gene TRBV7-2; D may be TRBD2 (6 bases). This receptor was taken from a man aged 60 to 75 in good health and CMV-seronegative. Sequenced sample: PBMCs. CDR3 region: CASSGQGGYEQYF. The CDR3 nucleotides read TGTGCCAGCAGCGGGCAGGGAGGCTACGAGCAGTACTTC.